The T cell receptor (beta chain) under discussion was sequenced for a study of preoperative IRX-2 immunotherapy in early breast cancer. Sequencing used immunoSEQ multiplex PCR; TCRdb keeps in-frame clones, though not all of them. The data contain roughly 25,000 clones, roughly 80% of them singletons. Indicated treatment: preoperative locoregional IRX-2 cytokine immunotherapy. Preoperative locoregional IRX-2 cytokine immunotherapy was tested in the phase Ib source study. Per germline, CDR1 LNHDA and CDR2 SQIVND (reference sequence). This CDR3 has 15 amino acids. V dropped 5 bases and J dropped 7 bases, with 17 bases sitting between them.

The sample was lymph node tissue, taken before IRX-2 immunotherapy. This TCR came from a human donor with breast cancer. The V and J genes are TRBV19 and TRBJ2-2; D gene unclear. Here the CDR3 DNA reads TGTGCCAGTAGTGCTCTCGAAAGACAAGGCGGGGAGCTGTTTTTT. Protein product: CASSALERQGGELFF.